The sample holds a few counts of the clone carrying this TCR beta chain. Data came from immunoSEQ multiplex PCR; TCRdb stores just in-frame clones and leaves some out. The sample gives roughly 97,000 clones, approximately 80% of which show up once; approximately 3.3% is in the top ten. The data were obtained in a study of blood T cell repertoires in COVID-19. At the level of the study: COVID-19 samples from acute and convalescent phases originated in the United States, Italy and Spain.

The V and J ends lost 4 bases and 11 bases, in that order; junction bases with no gene match: 6. This CDR3 contains 12 residues. The germline CDR1 and CDR2 sequences are SGHDN and FVKESK. The chain uses TRBV14 and TRBJ1-1; 8 nucleotides line up with TRBD1. Sequenced: peripheral blood. The TCR sequence derives from a woman of 80 years or more with active or convalescent COVID-19. In DNA form, the CDR3 reads TGTGCCAGCAGCCGAACAGGGGGGTGGGCTTTCTTT. It translates to CASSRTGGWAFF.